A selection of T cell receptor beta chains follows, all from one sample in a study of identical twins. Via MiXCR, TCRdb re-called the 5' RACE reads, giving one row per CDR3 protein. The table has 1.5 million to 2 million distinct CDR3 sequences, 32% seen once. Sequenced material: cord blood. The receptor source for this set is a newborn girl in good health. The CDR3 runs from the conserved cysteine through the conserved F or W. The D gene is left open where the match is weak.

v_call	cdr3_length	d_call	j_call	cdr3_aa
TRBV10-3	16	TRBD2	TRBJ2-3	CAISAGLATSTDTQYF
TRBV4-2	13	-	TRBJ2-5	CASTSVGQETQYF
TRBV2	16	TRBD2	TRBJ2-1	CASRPRLAGSYNEQFF
TRBV20-1	11	-	TRBJ2-5	CSAAPGPARYF
TRBV2	14	TRBD2	TRBJ2-3	CASLAGGPTDTQYF
TRBV9	14	-	TRBJ2-4	CASSVGPGTYKQYF
TRBV5-1	16	-	TRBJ2-7	CASRADTSGRAYEQYF
TRBV5-1	15	-	TRBJ2-3	CASSLVSSNTDTQYF
TRBV12-5	17	-	TRBJ2-4	CASGFGRDIRAKNIQYF
TRBV10-3	15	TRBD1	TRBJ2-7	CATSETGQGYYEQYF
TRBV18	14	TRBD1	TRBJ2-7	CASSPDLTGDEQYF
TRBV5-1	17	TRBD2	TRBJ2-1	CASSPYLGTSGSDEQFF
TRBV28	14	-	TRBJ1-2	CASSLPSSRGGYTF
TRBV5-1	15	-	TRBJ2-3	CASSLGRYSTDTQYF
TRBV5-5	14	-	TRBJ2-4	CASSPTQAKNIQYF
TRBV6-6	16	-	TRBJ2-1	CASSYSVVGADNEQFF